These 21 T cell receptor beta chains share one sample of origin, sequenced in a study of shared clonotypes between healthy human individuals (dated by TCRdb to the early 2020s). CD8 naive samples consisted of CD45RO-negative cells that were positively selected for CCR7, yielding a CD45RA+CCR7+ population without TemRA cells. Library preparation employed the immunoSEQ multiplex PCR assay. Drawn from immuneACCESS, this table holds only the in-frame rearrangements with V and J called that TCRdb kept. Clones are partly lost; checked studies trace under half to an unresolved V gene and leave the rest unexplained. The sample has under 850,000 clones on record, more than 85% of them singletons. The leading ten clones occupy about 24% of the sample. Sequences were obtained from naive CD8+ T cells sorted from blood. This specimen's cell subset or site label, per the study, means: CD45RA+CCR7+. The receptors were gathered from a man aged 25 to 40 in good health.

The table lists this clone with a count of one. J is TRBJ2-2 and V is TRBV5-1, with D uncertain. Per the germline V gene, CDR1 is SGHRS and CDR2 is YFSETQ. Trimming cost V 1 base and J 7 bases, with 8 bases left between them. The CDR3 totals 13 residues. CDR3 in amino acids: CASSLLWRGELFF. CDR3 DNA: TGCGCCAGCAGCTTGTTATGGCGCGGGGAGCTGTTTTTT.

The chain couples TRBV5-4 to TRBJ2-1; 14 bases match TRBD2. This CDR3 comprises 16 residues. Germline CDR1 SGHNT, CDR2 YYREEE (reference sequence). V was pared by 2 bases and J by 8 bases, with 6 bases of the junction left unmatched. CDR3 coding DNA: TGTGCCAGCAGCTTCCTGACTAGCGGGAGGGGCGATGAGCAGTTCTTC. Translating it yields CASSFLTSGRGDEQFF.

The gene calls are TRBV4-3 and TRBJ2-7; D assignment may be TRBD1 or TRBD2 (5 bases each). V was cut by 3 bases and J by 2 bases, with 11 bases left in between. This CDR3 is 14 amino acids long. The germline CDR1 and CDR2 sequences are LGHNA and YSLEER. In nucleotides, the CDR3 is TGCGCCAGCAGCCAGAGGGACGGACCCTACGAGCAGTACTTC. Protein: CASSQRDGPYEQYF.

The V gene is TRBV4-3, the J gene TRBJ2-7; the D gene is possibly TRBD1 (6 bases). The CDR3 is 17 residues long. The V and J ends lost 0 bases and 3 bases respectively, with 18 bases between them. Germline CDR1 and CDR2: LGHNA and YSLEER. DNA for the CDR3: TGCGCCAGCAGCCAAGATAGAAGAGGGGGACGAAGCTACGAGCAGTACTTC. Translation gives CASSQDRRGGRSYEQYF.

The V call is TRBV4-1, the J call TRBJ2-3; no definite D call. Germline V gives CDR1 MGHRA, CDR2 YSYEKL. Trimming removed 1 base from V and 2 bases from J, with 7 bases in between. This CDR3 has 14 residues. CDR3 in amino acids: CASSQVSHTDTQYF. As DNA, the CDR3 is TGCGCCAGCAGCCAAGTGTCTCACACAGATACGCAGTATTTT.

The chain recombines TRBV5-4 with TRBJ2-1; 8 bases agree with TRBD1. This CDR3 has 15 residues. The trim removed 4 bases at V and 0 bases at J, leaving 3 bases unmatched. Germline V gene lookup returns CDR1 SGHNT and CDR2 YYREEE (reference sequence). CDR3 region: CASSRTGSSYNEQFF. CDR3 in DNA: TGTGCCAGCAGCCGGACAGGGAGCTCCTACAATGAGCAGTTCTTC. Variable domain in full (rest from reference TRBV5-4 and TRBJ2-1): ETGVTQSPTHLIKTRGQQVTLRCSSQSGHNTVSWYQQALGQGPQFIFQYYREEENGRGNFPPRFSGLQFPNYSSELNVNALELDDSALYLCASSRTGSSYNEQFFGPGTRLTVL.

This chain links TRBV4-2 with TRBJ2-7; D gene unclear. Trimming took 1 base from V and 3 from J, leaving 7 bases between them. The CDR3 totals 13 residues. CDR1 is LGHNA and CDR2 is YNFKEQ in the germline V gene. CDR3 sequence (DNA): TGTGCCAGCAGCCAAGGGACGCTCTACGAGCAGTACTTC. Residues: CASSQGTLYEQYF.

V usage is TRBV27 and J usage is TRBJ2-1; D is perhaps TRBD2 (5 bases). The germline V and J ends were trimmed by 8 bases and 2 bases, with 16 bases remaining between them. The germline V gene has CDR1 MNHEY and CDR2 SMNVEV (reference sequence). This CDR3 is 15 amino acids long. CDR3 residues: CASLATNSPYNEQFF. The CDR3 DNA follows: TGTGCCAGCTTAGCGACGAATAGTCCCTACAATGAGCAGTTCTTC.

To note about this clone: Within the sample, other DNA sequences also encode this same CDR3. The V gene is TRBV4-3, the J gene TRBJ2-7; TRBD2 aligns across 7 bases. Trimming took 0 bases from V and 6 from J; bases not matched to a gene: 2. Germline CDR1 and CDR2: LGHNA and YSLEER. The CDR3 has 13 amino acids. CDR3 residues: CASSQDSGGEQYF. The CDR3 DNA sequence: TGCGCCAGCAGCCAAGATTCGGGGGGCGAGCAGTACTTC.

CDR3 in DNA: TGCGCCAGCAGCCCGGGACAGGGCGAGATCTATGGCTACACCTTC. Residues: CASSPGQGEIYGYTF. The chain combines TRBV4-3 with TRBJ1-2; 9 bases fit TRBD1. This CDR3 comprises 15 residues. Germline CDR1 reads LGHNA; CDR2 reads YSLEER. With V trimmed by 4 bases and J by 4 bases, 7 bases remained unmatched.

The chain couples TRBV7-2 to TRBJ2-7; D is perhaps TRBD1 or TRBD2 (5 bases each). CDR1 and CDR2 from the germline V gene are SGHTA and FQGNSA. The CDR3 is 13 residues long. Trimming shortened V by 2 bases and J by 5 bases, and 10 bases separated the two germline ends. The chain's CDR3 is CASSLPLGDEQYF. In DNA form, the CDR3 reads TGTGCCAGCAGCTTACCCCTGGGGGACGAGCAGTACTTC.

CDR3 region: CASSPQGIFEQYF. For the CDR3, the DNA is TGTGCCAGCAGCCCCCAAGGGATATTCGAGCAGTACTTC. This chain uses TRBV5-5 with TRBJ2-7; D gene uncertain. The CDR3 is made up of 13 amino acids. V was shortened by 4 bases and J by 6 bases, with 14 bases between the two germline ends. Germline V gene sequence: CDR1 SGHKS, CDR2 YYEKEE (reference sequence).

About this clone: Other DNA sequences in this sample translate to the same CDR3. The CDR3 spells CASSLTGDSNQPQHF. CDR3 coding DNA: TGTGCCAGCAGTTTGACTGGAGATAGCAATCAGCCCCAGCATTTT. The chain has TRBV28 and TRBJ1-5; D not resolved. V dropped 3 bases and J dropped 0 bases, with 9 bases sitting between them. The CDR3 has 15 amino acids. The germline gives CDR1 MDHEN, CDR2 SYDVKM.

The chain employs TRBV27 and TRBJ2-5, with D perhaps matching TRBD2 (7 bases). Germline V gives CDR1 MNHEY, CDR2 SMNVEV (reference sequence). There are 16 residues in the CDR3. V was pared by 5 bases and J by 4 bases, with 20 bases between. Here the CDR3 DNA reads TGTGCCAGCAGTCAGAGGGGGGAGGGTCCAGGAGAGACCCAGTACTTC. This codes for CASSQRGEGPGETQYF.

J is TRBJ2-1 and V is TRBV19; 9 positions agree with TRBD2. CDR3 length: 13 amino acids. Germline CDR1 LNHDA, CDR2 SQIVND (reference sequence). V shed 4 bases and J 10 bases; nucleotides not matched to a gene: 5. This CDR3 is CASSTGGRAEQFF. For the CDR3, the DNA is TGTGCCAGTAGTACCGGCGGGAGGGCCGAGCAGTTCTTC.

V is TRBV27 and J is TRBJ2-1, with unresolved D. CDR1 and CDR2 from the germline V gene are MNHEY and SMNVEV (reference sequence). CDR3 length equals 13 residues. Trimming took off 5 bases at V and 8 bases at J, with 13 bases between the two ends. The CDR3 loop is CASSPPSLYEQFF. The DNA for the CDR3 is TGTGCCAGCAGTCCACCCTCGCTGTATGAGCAGTTCTTC.

Here the CDR3 reads CASSLGEDTYNEQFF. In DNA form, the CDR3 reads TGTGCCAGCAGCTTGGGGGAGGACACCTACAATGAGCAGTTCTTC. The J gene is TRBJ2-1, the V gene TRBV5-6; weak D call: TRBD2 (6 bases). The CDR3 has 15 residues. Germline-derived CDR1 and CDR2 are SGHDT and YYEEEE. With 0 bases removed from V and 2 bases from J, the gap between germline ends came to 9 bases.

CDR3 in amino acids: CASSSAGQKNTEAFF. CDR3 DNA sequence: TGTGCCAGCAGTTCCGCAGGACAGAAGAACACTGAAGCTTTCTTT. V and J are TRBV6-6 and TRBJ1-1; D may be TRBD1 (6 bases). The CDR3 totals 15 residues. V gave up 4 bases and J gave up 1 base, with 13 bases separating them. Germline assignment: CDR1 MNHNY and CDR2 SVGAGI (reference sequence).

The chain carries TRBV9 and TRBJ2-3; D is uncertain. Germline-derived CDR1 and CDR2 are SGDLS and YYNGEE. The CDR3 runs 14 residues. Trimming shortened V by 2 bases and J by 2 bases, and 9 bases separated the two germline ends. As DNA, the CDR3 is TGTGCCAGCAGCGTCGGGCAGAACACAGATACGCAGTATTTT. Its protein product is CASSVGQNTDTQYF.

The chain links TRBV2 to TRBJ2-3; D is undetermined. V was clipped by 0 bases and J by 0 bases, with 13 bases between them. Germline CDR1 SNHLY, CDR2 FYNNEI. The CDR3 is made up of 17 amino acids. In DNA, the CDR3 is TGTGCCAGCAGTGAAGCGCTTAGAGTAGACAGCACAGATACGCAGTATTTT. This codes for CASSEALRVDSTDTQYF.

This clone was detected only once. This rearrangement joins TRBV15 to TRBJ2-7; 9 bases align to TRBD2. V gave up 0 bases and J gave up 4 bases; unmatched junction bases: 7. The CDR3 contains 16 residues. Germline CDR1 is LNHNV and CDR2 is YYDKDF (reference sequence). Written as DNA, the CDR3 is TGTGCCACCAGCAGAGATCGACGCCTAGCGGGATACGAGCAGTACTTC. Residues: CATSRDRRLAGYEQYF.